The present entry profiles one T cell receptor beta chain with its context. What it binds is not known. Study-wide results and caveats: The larger-cohort validation was restricted to a single TCR beta V-J rearrangement rather than whole repertoires.

Semi-nested PCR with Nested Universal Primer A followed constant-region reverse priming of full-length variable regions. TCRdb called the 5' RACE reads again in MiXCR, with one record for every CDR3 protein. The sample holds tens of thousands of distinct CDR3 sequences, about 26% seen once. Cells sorted as Tregs were CD4+, CD25+ and CD127-/low. The specimen sequenced was tumor-infiltrating Tregs sorted from the breast tumor. The receptor was derived from a female donor with breast cancer.

The CDR3 is CASSLTGLDYGYTF. The CDR3 DNA is TGCGCCAGCAGCTTGACAGGGTTGGACTATGGCTACACCTTC. V usage is TRBV5-1 and J usage is TRBJ1-2; weak D call: TRBD1 (6 bases). Germline CDR1 is SGHRS and CDR2 is YFSETQ. Trimming took off 1 base at V and 3 bases at J, with 10 bases between the two ends. CDR3 length: 14 residues.